This T cell receptor beta chain appears in the sequencing data of a study of human T cells and chemical hapten exposure (dated by TCRdb to the early 2020s). General notes on the study: For sensitization, 2% DPC in acetone was applied to a 2 cm by 2 cm area of upper inner arm skin. Patients additionally received weekly therapeutic DPC doses to the scalp throughout the approximately 25-week study period. Patch testing was done on the upper back using Finn chambers containing 0.01% DPC, and results were scored after 6 days according to International Contact Dermatitis Research Group standards. The mostly female patient cohort included alopecia areata with under or over 50% scalp involvement, alopecia totalis and alopecia universalis. The libraries were sequenced as a pool, and the TCR yield per sample differed mostly because of small variations in library volumes within the pool. The study tracked peripheral blood TCR repertoire changes in vivo during primary and secondary sensitization to the hapten diphenylcyclopropenone (DPC) in alopecia patients. Blood samples were taken from patients before sensitization (week 0) and at 2, 6 and about 24 weeks after DPC sensitization. For TCR sequencing, blood came from some 31 alopecia patients at anywhere from one to four time points (pre-sensitization, 2, 6 and 24 weeks).

Overall results and qualifications from the work: No change with DPC sensitization was found in the number of TCRs above 1 in 1000 frequency, and no evidence of global repertoire structure alterations was found. After repeated subsampling, changes were observed in the strength of the expansion versus patch-test correlation and in the threshold at which the correlation became significant. A positive correlation was found between the number of PT1 expanded TCRs and patch test score, with significance reached at thresholds 8, 16 and 32 but not 4. Because all patients had alopecia, a presumed autoimmune disease, the immune response of the patients might differ from that of healthy individuals. Compared with pre-sensitization or healthy control sets, expanded TCRs formed significantly more large CDR3 similarity clusters, which is consistent with antigen-driven responses.

This sample's time point label indicates: patch test 2, 6 weeks after DPC sensitization. What this sample's treatment or condition label stands for: therapeutic diphenylcyclopropenone sensitization with weekly scalp DPC. At every patch-test visit, the blood draw took place before the patch test was put on. Patients were considered eligible if aged 18 to 70, diagnosed with alopecia and deemed suitable for DPC therapy, and patients were excluded if pregnant. Unfractionated whole blood was collected in Tempus Blood RNA tubes, and total RNA was extracted from that blood. Library creation used RACE. Sequencing instrument: NextSeq 500. Library preparation attached unique molecular identifiers to individual cDNA molecules for quantitative, reproducible TCR counting. Both TCR alpha and TCR beta chains were sequenced from each blood RNA sample. As for how the authors treated the data: A median of around 100,000 TCRs per sample was observed, with a range of roughly 20,000 to 700,000. V, J and CDR3 annotation of the TCR reads was performed with the Decombinator software suite. To make PS versus PT1 abundance plots, every sample was subsampled to the same number of TCRs (28,000). TCRs were defined as expanded if absent before sensitization and observed at least eight times at the 2-week time point. TCRdb itself trimmed the public reads at Q25 with fastp, ran MiXCR and retained productive beta chains. Identical CDR3 protein sequences are pooled into one entry, listed with their most common genes and DNA. TCRdb assigned the V and J calls; the authors' analysis was not used. Across this sample there are about 80,000 distinct CDR3 sequences, with around 10% seen only once. The ten biggest clones cover 1.6% of the sample.

The CDR3 spans 15 residues, from the cysteine through the phenylalanine. Solely the CDR3 DNA is kept, with 45 bases framed from the first base. As encoded in the germline V gene, CDR1 is SGHVS while CDR2 is FNYEAQ. Trimming leaves V shorter by 4 bases and J shorter by 6 bases, with the junction holding 9 bases beyond the gene matches. This clonotype was seen repeatedly, ten times or more. Its antigen is unknown. No much larger clone exists at a distance of one base, and base qualities are not known. The receptor chain draws on TRBV7-6 and TRBJ2-1; 7 bases in the junction line up with TRBD1. The origin of this receptor is a man aged 18 to 29 with alopecia areata. Some clones in this sample may be carry-over from other donors' samples. Sequences were derived from whole blood, sampled in connection with sensitization to the hapten diphenylcyclopropenone (DPC). The nucleotides read TGTGCCAGCAGCTCCACCGGGACAGACTCCAATGAGCAGTTCTTC. Its translation reads: CASSSTGTDSNEQFF.